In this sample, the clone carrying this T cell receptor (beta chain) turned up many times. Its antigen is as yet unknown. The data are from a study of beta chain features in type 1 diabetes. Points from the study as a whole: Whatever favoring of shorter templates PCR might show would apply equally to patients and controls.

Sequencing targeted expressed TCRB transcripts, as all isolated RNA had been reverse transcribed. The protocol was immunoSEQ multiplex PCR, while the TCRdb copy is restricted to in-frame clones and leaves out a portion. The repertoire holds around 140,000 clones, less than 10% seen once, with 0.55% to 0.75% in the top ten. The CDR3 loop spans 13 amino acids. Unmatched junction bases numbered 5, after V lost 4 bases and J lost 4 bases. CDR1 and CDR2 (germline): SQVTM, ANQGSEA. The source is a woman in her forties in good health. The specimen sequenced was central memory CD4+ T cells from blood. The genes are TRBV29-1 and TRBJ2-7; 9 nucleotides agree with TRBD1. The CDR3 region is CSVGGTGSYEQYF. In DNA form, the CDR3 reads TGCAGCGTTGGAGGGACAGGGTCGTACGAGCAGTACTTC.